The sequence of this T cell receptor beta chain was determined in a study of identical twins. Study conclusions and caveats: In beta out-of-frame sequences, the excess sharing between twins was weaker. The authors noted that invariant MAIT and iNKT cells could partly confound zero-insertion analyses. Insertions were reduced in abundant cord blood beta clonotypes but not in memory repertoires. Twin sharing of out-of-frame TCR alpha was underestimated by models in monozygotic pairs.

TCRdb recomputed calls from the 5' RACE reads with MiXCR, one row per CDR3 protein. The table includes roughly 250,000 distinct CDR3 sequences, approximately 6.8% detected once. Germline CDR1 MGHRA, CDR2 YSYEKL. The CDR3 totals 13 residues. Trimming left V 6 bases short and J 3 bases short, with 10 bases between. The table lists this clonotype with a few counts. The antigen remains unidentified. These sequences were also reported in another study, on yellow fever vaccine responses in identical twins.

This sequence originates from a woman aged 18 to 35 in good health. Sequenced: CD8+ T cells sorted from blood. The V gene is TRBV4-1, the J gene TRBJ2-3, with TRBD1 as a possible D gene (6 bases). CDR3 coding DNA: TGCGCCAGCAGACTAGGACAGACAGATACGCAGTATTTT. The encoded protein is CASRLGQTDTQYF.